The 23 T cell receptor beta chains below were found in one sample sequenced in a study of identical twins. A single record per CDR3 protein comes from TCRdb applying MiXCR to the 5' RACE reads. Of 400,000 to 600,000 distinct CDR3 sequences detected, approximately 20% appear once; the ten largest clones hold around 0.47%. These data also featured in a second study, about yellow fever vaccine responses in identical twins.

Sequencing was carried out using CD4+ T cells sorted from blood. Receptor source: a woman under 30 in good health.

The rearrangement uses TRBV12-3 or TRBV12-4 and TRBJ1-1; D gene ambiguous. The CDR3 contains 15 residues. V dropped 2 bases and J dropped 4 bases, with 14 bases sitting between them. CDR3 DNA sequence: TGTGCCAGCAGTTTAATTGTCCCCAAGCCCACTGAAGCTTTCTTT. As protein: CASSLIVPKPTEAFF.

This clonotype was seen a handful of times. The chain links TRBV7-6 to TRBJ2-1, with 7 bases fitting TRBD2. The germline CDR1 and CDR2 sequences are SGHVS and FNYEAQ. The junction had 13 bases not matched to a gene; V was cut back by 7 bases and J by 7 bases. The CDR3 spans 15 residues. The CDR3: CASTPRAGVVNEQFF. The DNA of the CDR3 is TGTGCCAGCACCCCTAGGGCGGGGGTTGTAAATGAGCAGTTCTTC.

This chain links TRBV9 with TRBJ2-6; unclear D gene. Trimming removed 4 bases at V and 6 bases at J, with 11 bases between. The CDR3 extends over 14 amino acids. CDR1 SGDLS and CDR2 YYNGEE come from the germline V gene. The CDR3 sequence: CASSPPSEANVLTF. CDR3 in DNA: TGTGCCAGCAGCCCTCCATCGGAGGCCAACGTCCTGACTTTC.

This chain uses TRBV12-3 or TRBV12-4 with TRBJ2-6, with a possible D match to TRBD2 (5 bases). This CDR3 has 16 residues. Trimming cost V 3 bases and J 4 bases, with 13 bases left between them. The CDR3 region has the DNA TGTGCCAGCAGTTTCCCCCCGAGGGTAGGGGCCAACGTCCTGACTTTC. It is translated as CASSFPPRVGANVLTF.

The V call is TRBV4-1, the J call TRBJ2-1, with TRBD2 matching over 13 bases. Germline V lookup: CDR1 MGHRA, CDR2 YSYEKL. Trimming cost V 0 bases and J 10 bases; bases outside gene matches: 12. The CDR3 is 18 residues long. The CDR3, as DNA: TGCGCCAGCAGCCAAGATCCACTAGCGGGAGGGCCGGGGCGAGAGCAGTTCTTC. Amino acid sequence: CASSQDPLAGGPGREQFF.

This clonotype was detected many times. The CDR3 region has the DNA TGTGCCAGCACCCCGACTAGATCAAGGTATGAGCAGTTCTTC. This codes for CASTPTRSRYEQFF. The chain links TRBV12-3 or TRBV12-4 to TRBJ2-1; perhaps TRBD2 as D (6 bases). The CDR3 loop spans 14 amino acids. Between the trimmed V and J ends, which lost 7 bases and 8 bases, there was a span of 18 bases.

This clonotype was seen a handful of times. The rearrangement joins TRBV6-5 to TRBJ1-2; D remains unclear. The CDR3 totals 14 residues. Trimming took 4 bases from V and 2 from J, leaving 11 bases between them. Germline V gives CDR1 MNHEY, CDR2 SVGAGI. The CDR3 coding sequence is TGTGCCAGCAGTTCATACGGAAAGAACTATGGCTACACCTTC. Translation: CASSSYGKNYGYTF.

This clonotype was counted a few times. The chain couples TRBV7-9 to TRBJ2-1, with D maybe TRBD2 (6 bases). CDR1 is SEHNR, CDR2 FQNEAQ, per germline (reference sequence). Trimming pared 5 bases from V and 1 base from J, leaving 12 bases between. This CDR3 contains 15 residues. The DNA for the CDR3 is TGTGCCAGCAGCCCATCCGGGACTTCCTACAATGAGCAGTTCTTC. This codes for CASSPSGTSYNEQFF.

This clonotype came up a few times. The gene calls are TRBV24-1 and TRBJ2-1, with 9 bases that match TRBD2. The CDR3 has 20 residues. The V segment lost 0 bases and the J segment 0 bases; nucleotides outside the gene matches: 11. Germline values: CDR1 KGHDR, CDR2 SFDVKD. The CDR3 coding sequence is TGTGCCACCAGTGATTTGGTTGCGCTAGCGGGAATCTTCTCCTACAATGAGCAGTTCTTC. Amino acid sequence: CATSDLVALAGIFSYNEQFF.

This clonotype was recorded only once. This chain joins TRBV19 and TRBJ2-1; 7 nucleotides align to TRBD1. This CDR3 spans 16 amino acids. V shed 4 bases and J 4 bases; nucleotides not matched to a gene: 10. CDR1 is LNHDA, CDR2 SQIVND, per germline (reference sequence). CDR3 in amino acids: CASSTLGTANYNEQFF. The CDR3 nucleotides read TGTGCCAGTAGTACCCTCGGGACAGCCAATTACAATGAGCAGTTCTTC.

This clonotype was picked up a small number of times. V usage is TRBV10-3 and J usage is TRBJ2-5, with TRBD1 matching 8 bases. Germline CDR1 ENHRY, CDR2 SYGVKD. CDR3 size: 13 residues. The V gene end was trimmed by 11 bases and the J gene end by 0 bases; junction bases not matched to a gene: 5. The CDR3 nucleotides are TGTGCCGTTCGGGACAGGAACCAAGAGACCCAGTACTTC. Translation: CAVRDRNQETQYF.

V gene TRBV25-1 combines with J gene TRBJ2-3, with D uncertain. The CDR3 runs to 14 residues. The germline V gene encodes CDR1 MGHDK and CDR2 SYGVNS. V lost 3 bases and J lost 2, with 9 bases in between. DNA of the CDR3: TGTGCCAGCAGTGAGTCCCAGATCACAGATACGCAGTATTTT. Translating gives CASSESQITDTQYF.

This chain uses TRBV2 with TRBJ1-2; 8 nucleotides align to TRBD1. V lost 4 bases and J lost 5; bases outside the gene matches: 6. Germline CDR1 is SNHLY and CDR2 is FYNNEI. The CDR3 runs to 14 residues. CDR3 in amino acids: CASSAQGDRYGYTF. In nucleotides, the CDR3 is TGTGCCAGCAGTGCACAGGGGGATCGGTATGGCTACACCTTC.

The rearrangement links TRBV28 to TRBJ2-3, with TRBD2 matching 11 bases. V dropped 7 bases and J dropped 2; count of bases not matched to a gene: 5. The CDR3 totals 15 residues. CDR1 MDHEN and CDR2 SYDVKM come from the germline V gene. The CDR3 sequence: CASTRLAGFTDTQYF. CDR3 nucleotide sequence: TGTGCCAGCACCCGACTAGCGGGGTTCACAGATACGCAGTATTTT.

In this sample, this clonotype turned up a few times. The chain joins TRBV7-2 to TRBJ2-2; no clear D gene. The CDR3 runs to 15 residues. Germline V CDR1 and CDR2: SGHTA, FQGNSA. V dropped 6 bases and J dropped 4 bases, with 15 bases sitting between them. CDR3 bases: TGTGCCAGCAGTCCCGAACTCCTTGTCACCGGGGAGCTGTTTTTT. Translating it yields CASSPELLVTGELFF.

This clonotype was picked up a small number of times. J is TRBJ1-5 and V is TRBV6-5; no reliable D call. Per the germline V gene, CDR1 is MNHEY and CDR2 is SVGAGI. Trimming removed 2 bases at V and 1 base at J, with 9 bases between. CDR3 length equals 15 residues. The CDR3 loop is CASSYVQPSNQPQHF. The CDR3 DNA reads TGTGCCAGCAGTTACGTACAGCCAAGCAATCAGCCCCAGCATTTT.

The chain employs TRBV10-3 and TRBJ2-7; 9 nucleotides match TRBD1. The CDR3 is 15 residues long. Trimming cost V 6 bases and J 0 bases; bases outside gene matches: 6. Germline-derived CDR1 and CDR2 are ENHRY and SYGVKD. CDR3 nucleotide sequence: TGTGCCATCAGCACCGGGACAGGGACCTCCTACGAGCAGTACTTC. This encodes CAISTGTGTSYEQYF.

This clonotype came up many times. The chain has TRBV29-1 and TRBJ2-5, with 8 bases identical to TRBD2. V dropped 4 bases and J dropped 0; count of bases not matched to a gene: 13. The CDR3 is made up of 17 amino acids. Looked up from germline, CDR1 is SQVTM and CDR2 is ANQGSEA. CDR3 residues: CSVANRLALRYQETQYF. CDR3 nucleotide sequence: TGCAGCGTTGCCAACAGACTAGCGCTGAGATACCAAGAGACCCAGTACTTC.

This clonotype has more than one count but fewer than ten. The V call is TRBV7-9, the J call TRBJ2-3, with TRBD2 matching over 12 bases. This CDR3 contains 15 residues. Germline V gene sequence: CDR1 SEHNR, CDR2 FQNEAQ (reference sequence). The V segment lost 4 bases and the J segment 4 bases; nucleotides outside the gene matches: 3. CDR3 sequence: CASSSRTSGADTQYF. CDR3 DNA: TGTGCCAGCAGCTCCCGGACTAGCGGGGCAGATACGCAGTATTTT.

Written as DNA, the CDR3 is TGTGCCACCAGCAGACCCCCGGCGGCAGGGGGCTACGAGCAGTACTTC. Translating it yields CATSRPPAAGGYEQYF. The V and J genes are TRBV15 and TRBJ2-7, with 7 bases lining up with TRBD1. The CDR3 spans 16 residues. With V trimmed by 2 bases and J by 3 bases, 10 bases remained unmatched. CDR1 and CDR2 (germline): LNHNV, YYDKDF (reference sequence).

This clonotype was seen ten or more times. This chain connects TRBV20-1 to TRBJ2-3; D may correspond to TRBD1 or TRBD2 (5 bases each). Germline CDR1 DFQATT, CDR2 SNEGSKA (reference sequence). The CDR3 is 15 amino acids. Deletions cut 2 bases from V and 8 bases from J, with 20 bases between. The CDR3 region is CSARSDAGTALTQYF. In nucleotides, the CDR3 is TGCAGTGCTAGAAGTGATGCAGGGACGGCCCTTACGCAGTATTTT.

This clonotype was seen more than once but under ten times. The V gene is TRBV7-9, the J gene TRBJ2-3, with TRBD2 matching 9 bases. V lost 5 bases, J lost 2 bases, and 11 bases stayed unmatched. Germline V lookup: CDR1 SEHNR, CDR2 FQNEAQ (reference sequence). CDR3 length: 17 residues. CDR3 amino acids: CASSHRLAEYYTDTQYF. CDR3 nucleotide sequence: TGTGCCAGCAGCCACAGACTAGCGGAGTATTACACAGATACGCAGTATTTT.

The rearrangement links TRBV27 to TRBJ2-2, with 9 bases that match TRBD2. With 5 bases clipped from V and 8 bases from J, the junction kept 12 bases outside the gene matches. The CDR3 has 16 residues. CDR1 is MNHEY and CDR2 is SMNVEV in the germline V gene (reference sequence). CDR3 protein: CASSQLVAGEWGELFF. The DNA of the CDR3 is TGTGCCAGCAGTCAGCTCGTAGCGGGAGAATGGGGGGAGCTGTTTTTT.